These 8 T cell receptor beta chains were all obtained from the same sample, sequenced in a study of cytotoxic CD8 clonotypes in ibrutinib-treated CLL. Repertoires were generated with immunoSEQ multiplex PCR, while TCRdb's copy carries only in-frame clones and drops some. Among some 24,000 clones listed, 78% were seen once. Sequences were derived from PBMCs, sampled before ibrutinib treatment. These receptors were taken from a human donor with chronic lymphocytic leukemia.

The V gene is TRBV10-3, the J gene TRBJ1-1; D remains ambiguous. The germline V and J ends were trimmed by 1 base and 0 bases, with 9 bases remaining between them. This CDR3 is built from 15 residues. The germline gives CDR1 ENHRY, CDR2 SYGVKD. The DNA of the CDR3 is TGTGCCATCAGTGAGTTGGGCGCCATGAACACTGAAGCTTTCTTT. Translation gives CAISELGAMNTEAFF.

This clone is medium-sized. This chain joins TRBV6-4 and TRBJ2-1; no clear D gene. Germline CDR1 is MRHNA and CDR2 is SNTAGT. V was trimmed by 6 bases and J by 3 bases, leaving 12 bases between them. The CDR3 is 14 residues long. The CDR3 loop is CASRLRHDYNEQFF. CDR3 nucleotides: TGTGCCAGCAGATTGCGGCACGACTACAATGAGCAGTTCTTC.

The chain carries TRBV18 and TRBJ1-1, with a weak D call TRBD1 (5 bases). The CDR3 sequence is 15 residues long. Germline values: CDR1 KGHSH, CDR2 LQKENI. The ends were cut back, 6 bases at V and 1 base at J, with 15 bases in the middle. The CDR3, as DNA: TGTGCCAGCTCCCCCCGGACAAGCCAGAACACTGAAGCTTTCTTT. The encoded protein is CASSPRTSQNTEAFF.

CDR3 coding DNA: TGTGCCAGTAGTATGGTTGACACTGAAGCTTTCTTT. Protein sequence: CASSMVDTEAFF. The gene calls are TRBV19 and TRBJ1-1; the D is unclear. Germline CDR1 LNHDA, CDR2 SQIVND (reference sequence). Between the trimmed V and J ends, which lost 3 bases and 3 bases, there was a span of 5 bases. This CDR3 has 12 residues.

This clone came up a few times. The J gene is TRBJ1-2, the V gene TRBV4-3, with TRBD1 matching 7 bases. There are 14 residues in the CDR3. Per germline, CDR1 LGHNA and CDR2 YSLEER. V was clipped by 5 bases and J by 4 bases; unmatched bases: 7. The CDR3 sequence: CASSYGTASYGYTF. The DNA for the CDR3 is TGCGCCAGCAGCTACGGGACAGCGAGCTATGGCTACACCTTC.

This clone came up once. V usage is TRBV5-4 and J usage is TRBJ2-6; 11 bases are a match to TRBD1. The CDR3 spans 17 residues. The V gene's germline CDR1 is SGHNT and CDR2 YYREEE (reference sequence). V gave up 3 bases and J gave up 2 bases; unmatched junction bases: 4. CDR3 DNA sequence: TGTGCCAGCAGCTCCCCGGGACAGGGGGCTGGGGCCAACGTCCTGACTTTC. Its translation: CASSSPGQGAGANVLTF.

The J gene is TRBJ2-5, the V gene TRBV9, with 8 nucleotides matching TRBD2. V shed 4 bases and J 5 bases; nucleotides not matched to a gene: 10. The CDR3 extends over 15 amino acids. Germline CDR1 SGDLS, CDR2 YYNGEE. CDR3 region: CASSQGNSGAETQYF. Here the CDR3 DNA reads TGTGCCAGCAGCCAGGGTAATAGCGGGGCTGAGACCCAGTACTTC.

The chain's CDR3 is CASSRGTGGLYEQYF. CDR3 DNA: TGTGCCAGCAGTCGTGGGACAGGGGGACTCTACGAGCAGTACTTC. The chain uses TRBV6-5 and TRBJ2-7; 11 positions match TRBD1. CDR1 is MNHEY, CDR2 SVGAGI, per germline. The junction had 6 bases not matched to a gene; V was cut back by 5 bases and J by 3 bases. This CDR3 contains 15 residues.